This T cell receptor (beta chain) stems from a study of low-dose radiotherapy and immunotherapy resistance in tumors. This CDR3 spans 14 amino acids. Deletions cut 5 bases from V and 7 bases from J, with 18 bases between. Germline-derived CDR1 and CDR2 are SEHNR and FQNEAQ (reference sequence). Alpha and beta chains were covered, as first-strand cDNA relied on TRAV- and TRBV-specific primers. Using a constant-region primer together with a V-primer adapter, TCRs were subjected to about 18 PCR cycles of amplification. Researchers amplified the isolated mRNA using in vitro transcription. TCRdb reprocessed the reads via MiXCR and lists one record per CDR3 protein. The top ten clones hold under 1.1% of a sample with more than 85,000 distinct CDR3 sequences, more than 8% of them seen once. This sample's time point: before trial treatment. Eligible patients had advanced solid tumors lacking tumor-infiltrating lymphocytes.

As for this clonotype: A far bigger clonotype differs at one base, so this is likely a read error.

This receptor was taken from a male donor with prostate cancer. Sequenced material: PBMCs, taken before treatment. The gene calls are TRBV7-9 and TRBJ2-7; D is ambiguous. In nucleotides, the CDR3 is TGTGCCAGCAGCCCCCCCGAAGGGCCACATGAGCAGTACTTC. It specifies CASSPPEGPHEQYF.